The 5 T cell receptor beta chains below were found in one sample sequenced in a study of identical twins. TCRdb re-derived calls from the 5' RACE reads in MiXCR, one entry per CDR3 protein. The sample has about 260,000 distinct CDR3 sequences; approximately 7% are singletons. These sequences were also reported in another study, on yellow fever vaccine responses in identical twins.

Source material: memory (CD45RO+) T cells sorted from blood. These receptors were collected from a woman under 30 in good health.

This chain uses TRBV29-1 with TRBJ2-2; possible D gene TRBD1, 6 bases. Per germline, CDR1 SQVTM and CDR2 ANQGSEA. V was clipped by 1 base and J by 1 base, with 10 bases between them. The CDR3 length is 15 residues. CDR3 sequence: CSVEGSDRNTGELFF. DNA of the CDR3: TGCAGCGTTGAAGGGTCGGACAGGAACACCGGGGAGCTGTTTTTT.

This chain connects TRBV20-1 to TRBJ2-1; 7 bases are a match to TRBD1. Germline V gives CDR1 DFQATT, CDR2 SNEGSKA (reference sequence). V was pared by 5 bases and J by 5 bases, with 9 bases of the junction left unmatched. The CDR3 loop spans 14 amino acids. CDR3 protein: CSAGDRVLNNEQFF. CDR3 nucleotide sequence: TGCAGTGCTGGCGACAGGGTCTTGAACAATGAGCAGTTCTTC.

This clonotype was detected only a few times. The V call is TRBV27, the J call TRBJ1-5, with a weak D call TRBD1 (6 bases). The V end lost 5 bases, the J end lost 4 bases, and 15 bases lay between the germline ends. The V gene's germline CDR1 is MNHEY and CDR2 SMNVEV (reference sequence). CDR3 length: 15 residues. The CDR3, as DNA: TGTGCCAGCAGTAGACACAGGGAGGGAAATCAGCCCCAGCATTTT. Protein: CASSRHREGNQPQHF.

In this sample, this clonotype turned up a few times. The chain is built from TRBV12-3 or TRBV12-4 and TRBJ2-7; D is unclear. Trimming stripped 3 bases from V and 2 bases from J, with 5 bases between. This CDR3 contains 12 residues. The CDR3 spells CASSLVPYEQYF. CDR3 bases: TGTGCCAGCAGTTTGGTCCCCTACGAGCAGTACTTC.

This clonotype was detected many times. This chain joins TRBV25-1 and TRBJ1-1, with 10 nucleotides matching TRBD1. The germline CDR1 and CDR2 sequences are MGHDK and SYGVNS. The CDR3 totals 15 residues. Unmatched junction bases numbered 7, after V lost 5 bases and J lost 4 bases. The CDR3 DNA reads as TGTGCCAGCAGTTTGACAGGGGGCGTATTCACTGAAGCTTTCTTT. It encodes CASSLTGGVFTEAFF. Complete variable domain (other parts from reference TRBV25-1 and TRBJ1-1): EADIYQTPRYLVIGTGKKITLECSQTMGHDKMYWYQQDPGMELHLIHYSYGVNSTEKGDLSSESTVSRIRTEHFPLTLESARPSHTSQYLCASSLTGGVFTEAFFGQGTRLTVV.